This T cell receptor beta chain is drawn from a study of regulatory T cells in long-lasting Graves disease. Sample time point: newly diagnosed GD, antithyroid drugs for less than 3 months. Making the TCR library involved RNA that had been extracted from PBMCs. With iRepertoire HTBI primers and Arm-PCR of CDR3 regions, TCR beta libraries were built. TCRdb re-derived calls from the multiplex PCR reads in MiXCR, one entry per CDR3 protein. The sample contains 520,000 or so distinct CDR3 sequences, around 12% of which appear only once. Many counts were recorded for this clonotype. V was pared by 6 bases and J by 7 bases, with 5 bases of the junction left unmatched. Looked up from germline, CDR1 is MNHNS and CDR2 is SASEGT. This CDR3 has 14 amino acids. This sample also belongs to another study, concerning T cells in Graves' hyperthyroidism and ophthalmopathy. Per that paper: Diagnostic assessment was based on clinical symptoms, serum thyroxine and TRAb, thyroid ultrasound and orbital computed tomography.

This chain links TRBV6-1 with TRBJ1-4; 10 bases fit TRBD1. This clonotype was sampled from a woman in her twenties or thirties with Graves disease. The source was peripheral blood mononuclear cells (PBMCs), collected at new diagnosis, from a patient treated with antithyroid drugs. The CDR3 coding sequence is TGTGCCAGCAGAAAGGGACAGGGGTTTGAAAAACTGTTTTTT. Amino acids: CASRKGQGFEKLFF.